This T cell receptor beta chain was identified during a study of T cell changes during pregnancy in multiple sclerosis. TCRdb's copy holds only in-frame clones and misses some; the assay was immunoSEQ multiplex PCR. This sample has some 90,000 clones, with more than 85% found just once. This CDR3 is built from 17 residues. This TCR was sampled from a female donor with multiple sclerosis, enrolled in a pregnancy study. J is TRBJ2-2 and V is TRBV1; TRBD1, as called in the table, went unchecked against the DNA. TRBV1 is annotated as a pseudogene. The sequencing here drew on peripheral blood, taken in the first trimester of pregnancy. CDR3 nucleotide sequence: TGCACCAGCATATGTCGTACTGGGCGCTCTGCCACCGGGGAGCTGTTTTTT. Its translation: CTSICRTGRSATGELFF.